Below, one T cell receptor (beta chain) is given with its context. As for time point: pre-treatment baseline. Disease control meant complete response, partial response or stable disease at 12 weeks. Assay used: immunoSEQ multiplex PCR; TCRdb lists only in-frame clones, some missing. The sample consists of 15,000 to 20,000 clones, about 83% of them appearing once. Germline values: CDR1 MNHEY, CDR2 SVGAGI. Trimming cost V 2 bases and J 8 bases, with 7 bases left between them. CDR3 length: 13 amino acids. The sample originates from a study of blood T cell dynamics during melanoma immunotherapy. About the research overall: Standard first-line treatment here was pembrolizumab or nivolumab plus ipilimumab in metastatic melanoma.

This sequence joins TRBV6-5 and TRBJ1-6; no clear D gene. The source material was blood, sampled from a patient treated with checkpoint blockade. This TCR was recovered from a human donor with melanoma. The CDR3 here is CASSYLMDSPLHF. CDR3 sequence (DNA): TGTGCCAGCAGTTACCTTATGGATTCACCCCTCCACTTT.